The TCR beta chain under discussion was sequenced for a study of blood T cell repertoires in COVID-19. Overall study context: The study drew acute and convalescent COVID-19 samples from the United States, Italy and Spain. PBMCs, B-cell-depleted T cells, or T cells were the source of the cDNA or gDNA that made up the material.

From germline, CDR1 is LNHDA and CDR2 SQIVND (reference sequence). The V end was cut by 7 bases, the J end by 7 bases, with 16 bases between. The CDR3 spans 14 residues. Per the original methods: Counts of nucleated cells, estimated from reference gene primer amplification, were obtained. Assay: immunoSEQ multiplex PCR; the TCRdb copy retains only in-frame clones and omits some. The DNA gave D and trimming, while V, J and clone size come from that table. The repertoire holds 310,000 or so clones, with around 88% as singletons. This chain joins TRBV19 and TRBJ1-4; TRBD1 might be the D (6 bases). The sample comprised peripheral blood. The sequence was collected from a woman aged 50 to 60 with acute or convalescent COVID-19. CDR3 in DNA: TGTGCCAGTATGCTCAGGGGTGGGGGTGAAAAACTGTTTTTT. This codes for CASMLRGGGEKLFF.